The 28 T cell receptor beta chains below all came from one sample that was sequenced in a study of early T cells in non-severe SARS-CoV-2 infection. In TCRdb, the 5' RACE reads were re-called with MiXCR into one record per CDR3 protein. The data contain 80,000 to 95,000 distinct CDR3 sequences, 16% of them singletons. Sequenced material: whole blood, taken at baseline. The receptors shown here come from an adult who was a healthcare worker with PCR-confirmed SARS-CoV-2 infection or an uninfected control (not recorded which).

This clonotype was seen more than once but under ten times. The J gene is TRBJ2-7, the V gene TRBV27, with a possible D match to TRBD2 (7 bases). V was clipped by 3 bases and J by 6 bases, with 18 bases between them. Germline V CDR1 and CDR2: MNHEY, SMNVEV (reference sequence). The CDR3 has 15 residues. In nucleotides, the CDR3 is TGTGCCAGCAGTTTGAAGTCGTGGGGGGGCACCGAGCAGTACTTC. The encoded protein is CASSLKSWGGTEQYF.

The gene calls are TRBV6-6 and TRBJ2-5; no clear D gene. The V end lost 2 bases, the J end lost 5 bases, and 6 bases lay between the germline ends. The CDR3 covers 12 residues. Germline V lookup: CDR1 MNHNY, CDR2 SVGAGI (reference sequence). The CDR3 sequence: CASSYGVETQYF. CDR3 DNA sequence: TGTGCCAGCAGTTACGGGGTGGAGACCCAGTACTTC.

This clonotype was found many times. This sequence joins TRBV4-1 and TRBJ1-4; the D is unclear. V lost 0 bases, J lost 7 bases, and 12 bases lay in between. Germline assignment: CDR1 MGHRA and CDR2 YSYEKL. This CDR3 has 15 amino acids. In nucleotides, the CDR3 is TGCGCCAGCAGCCAAGAGGAGGGAATCGGTGAAAAACTGTTTTTT. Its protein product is CASSQEEGIGEKLFF.

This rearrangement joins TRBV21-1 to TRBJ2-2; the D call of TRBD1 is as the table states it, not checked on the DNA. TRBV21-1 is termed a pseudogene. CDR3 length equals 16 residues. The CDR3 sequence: CASRRSAGQNTGELFF. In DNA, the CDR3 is TGTGCCAGCAGGCGGTCGGCGGGGCAGAACACCGGGGAGCTGTTTTTT.

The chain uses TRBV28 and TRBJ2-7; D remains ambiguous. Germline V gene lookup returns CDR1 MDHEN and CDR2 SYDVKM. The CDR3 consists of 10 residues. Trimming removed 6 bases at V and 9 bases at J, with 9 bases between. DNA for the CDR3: TGTGCCAGCAGCGACCAGCGGCAGTACTTC. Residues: CASSDQRQYF.

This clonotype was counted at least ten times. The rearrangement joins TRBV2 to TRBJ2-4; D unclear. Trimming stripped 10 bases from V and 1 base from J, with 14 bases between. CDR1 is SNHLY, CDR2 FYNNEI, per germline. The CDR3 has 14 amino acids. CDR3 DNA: TGTGCCACCCGAGAAACTTACGCCAAAAACATTCAGTACTTC. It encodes CATRETYAKNIQYF.

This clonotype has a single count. The CDR3 region has the DNA TGCAGCGCAGGGACCGCGTCAAACATTCAGTACTTC. It yields the protein CSAGTASNIQYF. The V gene is TRBV29-1, the J gene TRBJ2-4, with D perhaps given as TRBD1 or TRBD2 (5 bases each). Looked up from germline, CDR1 is SQVTM and CDR2 is ANQGSEA. The CDR3 totals 12 residues. The V end was cut by 7 bases, the J end by 6 bases, with 13 bases between.

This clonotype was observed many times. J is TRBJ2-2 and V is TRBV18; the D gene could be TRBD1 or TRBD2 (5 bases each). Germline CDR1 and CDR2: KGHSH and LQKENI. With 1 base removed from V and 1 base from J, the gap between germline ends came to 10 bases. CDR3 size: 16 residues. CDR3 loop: CASSPQSGRNTGELFF. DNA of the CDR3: TGTGCCAGCTCACCACAATCGGGACGGAACACCGGGGAGCTGTTTTTT.

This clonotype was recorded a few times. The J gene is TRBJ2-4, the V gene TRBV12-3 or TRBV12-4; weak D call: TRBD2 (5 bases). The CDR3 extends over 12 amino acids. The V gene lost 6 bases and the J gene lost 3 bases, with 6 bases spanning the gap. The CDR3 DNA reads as TGTGCCAGCAGGGGGAGCAAAAACATTCAGTACTTC. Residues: CASRGSKNIQYF.

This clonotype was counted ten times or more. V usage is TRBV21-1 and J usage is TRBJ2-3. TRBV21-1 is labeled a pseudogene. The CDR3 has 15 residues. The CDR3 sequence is CASSREPEGTDTQYF. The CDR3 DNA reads TGTGCCAGCAGCAGGGAACCAGAGGGCACAGATACGCAGTATTTT.

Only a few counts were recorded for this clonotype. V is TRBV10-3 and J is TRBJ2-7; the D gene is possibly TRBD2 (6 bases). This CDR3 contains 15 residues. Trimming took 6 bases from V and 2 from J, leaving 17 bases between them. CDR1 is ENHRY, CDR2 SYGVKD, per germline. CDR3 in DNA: TGTGCCATCAGATCGCCAAATGGAGGGGCCTACGAGCAGTACTTC. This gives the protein CAIRSPNGGAYEQYF.

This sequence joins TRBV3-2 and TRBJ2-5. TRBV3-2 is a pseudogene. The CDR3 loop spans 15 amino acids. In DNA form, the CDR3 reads TGTGCCAGCAGCCAAGATCTCCGGTTCCGAGGTTCACAGTACTTC. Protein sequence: CASSQDLRFRGSQYF.

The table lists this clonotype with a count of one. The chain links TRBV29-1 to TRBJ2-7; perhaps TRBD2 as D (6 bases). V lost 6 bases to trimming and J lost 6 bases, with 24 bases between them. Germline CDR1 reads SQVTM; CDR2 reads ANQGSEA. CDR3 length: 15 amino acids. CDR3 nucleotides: TGCAGCGTGGACACCGGGACTCTCGATCGCGGCGAGCAGTACTTC. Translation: CSVDTGTLDRGEQYF.

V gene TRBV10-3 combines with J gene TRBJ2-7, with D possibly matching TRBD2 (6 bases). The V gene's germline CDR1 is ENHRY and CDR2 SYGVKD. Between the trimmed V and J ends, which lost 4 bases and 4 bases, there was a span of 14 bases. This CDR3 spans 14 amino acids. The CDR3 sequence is CAISGGKGGYEQYF. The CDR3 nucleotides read TGTGCCATCAGTGGCGGGAAAGGTGGATACGAGCAGTACTTC.

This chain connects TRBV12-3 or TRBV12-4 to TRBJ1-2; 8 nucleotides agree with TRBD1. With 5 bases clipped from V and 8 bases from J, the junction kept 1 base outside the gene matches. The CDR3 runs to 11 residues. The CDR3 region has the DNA TGTGCCAGCAGTACAGGGGGAGGCTACACCTTC. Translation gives CASSTGGGYTF.

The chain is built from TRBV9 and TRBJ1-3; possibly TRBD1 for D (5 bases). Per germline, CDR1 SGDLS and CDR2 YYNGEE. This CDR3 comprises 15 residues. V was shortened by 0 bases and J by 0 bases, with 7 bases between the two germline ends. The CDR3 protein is CASSVGQTSGNTIYF. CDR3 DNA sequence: TGTGCCAGCAGCGTAGGACAGACCTCTGGAAACACCATATATTTT.

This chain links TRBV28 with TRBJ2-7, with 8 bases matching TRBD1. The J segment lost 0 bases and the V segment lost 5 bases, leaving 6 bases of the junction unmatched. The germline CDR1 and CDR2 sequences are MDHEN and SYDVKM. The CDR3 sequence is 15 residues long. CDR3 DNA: TGTGCCAGCAGTGACCGGGACAGGCTCTCCTACGAGCAGTACTTC. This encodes CASSDRDRLSYEQYF.

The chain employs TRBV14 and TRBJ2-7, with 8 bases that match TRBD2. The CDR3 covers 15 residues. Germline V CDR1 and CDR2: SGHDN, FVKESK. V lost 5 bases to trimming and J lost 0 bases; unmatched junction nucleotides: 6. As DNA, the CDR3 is TGTGCCAGCAGCAGGGGACTAGGGAGCTCCTACGAGCAGTACTTC. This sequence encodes CASSRGLGSSYEQYF. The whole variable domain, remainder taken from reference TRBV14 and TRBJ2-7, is EAGVTQFPSHSVIEKGQTVTLRCDPISGHDNLYWYRRVMGKEIKFLLHFVKESKQDESGMPNNRFLAERTGGTYSTLKVQPAELEDSGVYFCASSRGLGSSYEQYFGPGTRLTVT.

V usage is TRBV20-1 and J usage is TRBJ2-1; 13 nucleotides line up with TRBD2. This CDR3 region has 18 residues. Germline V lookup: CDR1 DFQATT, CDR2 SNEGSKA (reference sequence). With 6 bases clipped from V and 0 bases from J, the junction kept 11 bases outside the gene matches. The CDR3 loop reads CSALTSGRVISSYNEQFF. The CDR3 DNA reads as TGCAGTGCGCTAACTAGCGGGAGGGTTATAAGCTCCTACAATGAGCAGTTCTTC.

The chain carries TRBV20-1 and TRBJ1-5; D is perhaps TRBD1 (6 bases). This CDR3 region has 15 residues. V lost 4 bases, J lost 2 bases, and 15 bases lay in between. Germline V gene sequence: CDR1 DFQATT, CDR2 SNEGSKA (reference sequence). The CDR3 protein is CSAIPGDNGNQPQHF. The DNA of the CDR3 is TGCAGTGCTATACCAGGGGACAATGGCAATCAGCCCCAGCATTTT.

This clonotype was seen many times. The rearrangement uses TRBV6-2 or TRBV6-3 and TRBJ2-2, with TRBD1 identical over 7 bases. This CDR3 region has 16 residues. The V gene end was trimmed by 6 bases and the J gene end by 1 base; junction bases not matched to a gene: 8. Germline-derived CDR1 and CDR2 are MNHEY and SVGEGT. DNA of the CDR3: TGTGCCAGCAGAACGGGACAGTCGAAGAACACCGGGGAGCTGTTTTTT. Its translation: CASRTGQSKNTGELFF.

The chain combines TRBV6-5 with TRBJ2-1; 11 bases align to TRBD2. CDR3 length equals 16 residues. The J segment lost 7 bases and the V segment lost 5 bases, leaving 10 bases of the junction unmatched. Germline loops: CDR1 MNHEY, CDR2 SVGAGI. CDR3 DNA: TGTGCCAGCAGTAATCTAGCGGGAGGAGCGTTAAATGAGCAGTTCTTC. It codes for CASSNLAGGALNEQFF.

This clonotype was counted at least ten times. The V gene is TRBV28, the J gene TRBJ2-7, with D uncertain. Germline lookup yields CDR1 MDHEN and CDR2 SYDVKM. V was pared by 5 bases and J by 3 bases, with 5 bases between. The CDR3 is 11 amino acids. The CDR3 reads CASSIYYEQYF. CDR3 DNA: TGTGCCAGCAGTATATACTACGAGCAGTACTTC.

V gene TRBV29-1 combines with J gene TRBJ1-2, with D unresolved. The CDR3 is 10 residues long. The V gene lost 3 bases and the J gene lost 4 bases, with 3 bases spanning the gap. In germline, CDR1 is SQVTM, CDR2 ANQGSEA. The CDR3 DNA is TGCAGCGTTGACCTCTATGGCTACACCTTC. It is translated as CSVDLYGYTF.

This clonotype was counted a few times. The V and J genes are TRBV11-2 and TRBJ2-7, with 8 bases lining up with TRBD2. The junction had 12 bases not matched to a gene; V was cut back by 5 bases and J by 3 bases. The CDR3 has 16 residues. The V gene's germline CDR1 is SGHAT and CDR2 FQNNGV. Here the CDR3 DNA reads TGTGCCAGCAGCCTCCGGGGGGGGCCTGCCATCTACGAGCAGTACTTC. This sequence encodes CASSLRGGPAIYEQYF.

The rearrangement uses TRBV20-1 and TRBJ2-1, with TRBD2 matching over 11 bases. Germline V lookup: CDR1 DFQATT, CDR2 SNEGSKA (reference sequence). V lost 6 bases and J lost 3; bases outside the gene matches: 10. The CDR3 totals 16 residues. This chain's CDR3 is CSAPTSGAGFYNEQFF. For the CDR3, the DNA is TGCAGTGCCCCGACTAGCGGGGCCGGCTTCTACAATGAGCAGTTCTTC.

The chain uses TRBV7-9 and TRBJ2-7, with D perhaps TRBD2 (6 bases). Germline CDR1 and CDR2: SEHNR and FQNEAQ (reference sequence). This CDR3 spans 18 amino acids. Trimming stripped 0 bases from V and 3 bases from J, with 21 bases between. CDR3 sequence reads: CASSLAKWGAGELYEQYF. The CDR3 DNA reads TGTGCCAGCAGCTTAGCTAAGTGGGGAGCGGGCGAGCTCTACGAGCAGTACTTC.

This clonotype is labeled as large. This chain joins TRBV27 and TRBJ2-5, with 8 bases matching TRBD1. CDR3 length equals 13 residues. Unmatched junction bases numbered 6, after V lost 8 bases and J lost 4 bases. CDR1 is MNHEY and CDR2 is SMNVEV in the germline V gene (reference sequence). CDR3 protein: CASGTGYLETQYF. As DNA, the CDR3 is TGTGCCAGCGGGACAGGCTATTTAGAGACCCAGTACTTC.